Each of the 11 T cell receptor beta chains below was sequenced from the same sample in a study of T cells expressing NK-cell markers. One entry per CDR3 protein, without DNA, is what TCRdb gives after re-calling the 5' RACE reads. This listing includes approximately 460,000 distinct CDR3 sequences. Source material: blood T cells: a sorted CD56 or NKG2C T cell subset, CD4+ or CD8+ T cells, or bulk PBMC T cells (not recorded which). The receptors come from a woman aged 18-70 years in good health.

The rearrangement links TRBV6-1 to TRBJ2-3; absent DNA, TCRdb's TRBD1 call cannot be checked. The CDR3 consists of 15 residues. Germline V gene data show CDR1 as MNHNS and CDR2 as SASEGT. Here the CDR3 reads CASSARTGGADTQYF.

The rearrangement joins TRBV6-2 or TRBV6-3 to TRBJ2-1; the TCRdb D gene call, TRBD1, has no DNA to confirm it. The CDR3 loop spans 13 amino acids. Germline V gene lookup returns CDR1 MNHEY and CDR2 SVGEGT. The CDR3 region is CASSYGRYNEQFF.

The chain uses TRBV2 and TRBJ2-5. The germline V gene has CDR1 SNHLY and CDR2 FYNNEI. The CDR3 length is 12 residues. The CDR3 is CASSVRPETQYF.

The CDR3 spells CSARGQDTDTQYF. The chain employs TRBV20-1 and TRBJ2-3. The CDR3 spans 13 residues. Germline V gene sequence: CDR1 DFQATT, CDR2 SNEGSKA (reference sequence).

The rearrangement links TRBV7-3 to TRBJ2-1. CDR1 is SGHTA, CDR2 FQGTGA, per germline. This CDR3 contains 15 residues. This CDR3 is CASSLRTVGYNEQFF.

The chain's CDR3 is CATSPDSETQYF. The J gene is TRBJ2-5, the V gene TRBV15. CDR1 and CDR2 from the germline V gene are LNHNV and YYDKDF (reference sequence). CDR3 size: 12 residues.

The V gene is TRBV11-1, the J gene TRBJ2-1; as DNA is missing, the TRBD2 call by TCRdb cannot be tested. Germline CDR1 and CDR2: SGHAT and FQDESV (reference sequence). This CDR3 has 15 amino acids. CDR3 loop: CASSLSFAGYNEQFF.

This sequence joins TRBV3-1 and TRBJ2-3; TCRdb's D call, TRBD2, is unchecked because there is no DNA. Germline lookup yields CDR1 LGHDT and CDR2 YNNKEL (reference sequence). The CDR3 extends over 15 amino acids. CDR3: CASSQDPAGTDTQYF.

The chain couples TRBV5-6 to TRBJ1-2; with no DNA, the TCRdb D assignment of TRBD1 cannot be verified. CDR3 length: 14 amino acids. Germline values: CDR1 SGHDT, CDR2 YYEEEE. The CDR3 loop is CASSLLGQGYGYTF.

The chain employs TRBV10-3 and TRBJ2-3; TCRdb lists TRBD2, though no DNA is available to test this call. CDR3 length: 15 residues. Germline CDR1 is ENHRY and CDR2 is SYGVKD. This CDR3 reads CAITSPGLDTDTQYF.

The V and J genes are TRBV29-1 and TRBJ2-5; the TCRdb call, TRBD2, lacks DNA for checking. The germline V gene has CDR1 SQVTM and CDR2 ANQGSEA. CDR3 size: 15 residues. The CDR3 sequence is CSVAGRLAGGETQYF.